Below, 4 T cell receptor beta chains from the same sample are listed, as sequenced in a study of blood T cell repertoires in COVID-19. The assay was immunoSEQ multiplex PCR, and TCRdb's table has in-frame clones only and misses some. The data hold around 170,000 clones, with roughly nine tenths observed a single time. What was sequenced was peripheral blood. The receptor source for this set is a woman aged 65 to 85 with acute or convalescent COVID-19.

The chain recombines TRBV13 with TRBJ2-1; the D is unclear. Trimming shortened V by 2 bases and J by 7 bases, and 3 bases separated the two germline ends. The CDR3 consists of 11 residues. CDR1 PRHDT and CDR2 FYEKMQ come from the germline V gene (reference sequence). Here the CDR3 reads CASSLRNEQFF. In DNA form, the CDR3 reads TGTGCCAGCAGCTTACGGAATGAGCAGTTCTTC.

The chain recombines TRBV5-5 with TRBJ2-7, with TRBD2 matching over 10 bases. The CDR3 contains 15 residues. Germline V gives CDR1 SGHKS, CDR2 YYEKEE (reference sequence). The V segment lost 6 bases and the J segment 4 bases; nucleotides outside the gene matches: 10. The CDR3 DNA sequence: TGTGCCAGCACCGCCTCCGGGACTAGCGAATACGAGCAGTACTTC. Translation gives CASTASGTSEYEQYF.

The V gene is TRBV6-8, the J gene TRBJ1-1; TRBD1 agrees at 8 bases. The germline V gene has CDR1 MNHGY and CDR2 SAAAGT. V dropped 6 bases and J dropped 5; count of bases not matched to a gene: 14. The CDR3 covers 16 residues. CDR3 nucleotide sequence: TGTGCCAGCAGGACAGGACAGGGCGATCAAGCTACTGAAGCTTTCTTT. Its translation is CASRTGQGDQATEAFF.

CDR3 sequence reads: CASSFRNEQFF. CDR3 coding DNA: TGTGCCAGCAGCTTTCGTAATGAGCAGTTCTTC. The chain employs TRBV5-6 and TRBJ2-1, with D unresolved. The CDR3 is 11 amino acids. Germline V gene data show CDR1 as SGHDT and CDR2 as YYEEEE. The V end was cut by 2 bases, the J end by 7 bases, with 4 bases between.